These 32 T cell receptor beta chains were all obtained from the same sample, sequenced in a study of Ad26.COV2.S vaccination and SARS-CoV-2 variants. Treatment here: some 19 received Ad26.COV2.S at low or high dose, single or two shots; several received placebo; per-sample allocation not given. Collection of the samples took place on day 63 after the first injection of vaccine or placebo. TCRdb keeps only in-frame clones here, not all; method: immunoSEQ multiplex PCR. This table has under 500,000 clones, about 92% appearing once. This material consisted of peripheral blood, taken in a trial of Ad26.COV2.S vaccine versus placebo. The receptors were gathered from a person between 18 and 65 years old who received the Ad26.COV2.S COVID-19 vaccine or a placebo.

The CDR3 is CASSQDPGGNTGELFF. CDR3 DNA sequence: TGCGCCAGCAGCCAAGATCCCGGGGGGAACACCGGGGAGCTGTTTTTT. V and J are TRBV4-3 and TRBJ2-2, with D possibly matching TRBD2 (6 bases). The germline gives CDR1 LGHNA, CDR2 YSLEER. The V gene lost 0 bases and the J gene lost 1 base, with 9 bases spanning the gap. This CDR3 region has 16 residues.

This clone showed up just once. V and J are TRBV27 and TRBJ2-5; the match to TRBD2 covers 10 bases. The CDR3 length is 15 residues. After removal of 1 base from V and 4 bases from J, the junction contained 3 bases not matched to a gene. From germline, CDR1 is MNHEY and CDR2 SMNVEV (reference sequence). For the CDR3, the DNA is TGTGCCAGCAGTTTATACCCTAGCGGGGGAGAGACCCAGTACTTC. Its protein product is CASSLYPSGGETQYF.

V and J are TRBV7-2 and TRBJ2-1, with 7 bases aligning to TRBD2. CDR3 length: 16 residues. Germline assignment: CDR1 SGHTA and CDR2 FQGNSA. With V trimmed by 4 bases and J by 4 bases, 10 bases remained unmatched. The CDR3 region is CASSWAGLAEYNEQFF. CDR3 bases: TGTGCCAGCAGCTGGGCGGGGCTAGCGGAATACAATGAGCAGTTCTTC.

This clone was observed a single time. The rearrangement joins TRBV19 to TRBJ2-7; D call uncertain. V shed 4 bases and J shed 4 bases, with 14 bases lying between them. Germline V gene lookup returns CDR1 LNHDA and CDR2 SQIVND (reference sequence). The length of the CDR3 is 14 residues. CDR3 protein: CASSTDSHTYEQYF. CDR3 coding DNA: TGTGCCAGTAGTACCGATTCGCATACTTACGAGCAGTACTTC.

The chain uses TRBV19 and TRBJ1-3, with a tentative D call TRBD1 (6 bases). The CDR3 is 16 residues long. CDR1 is LNHDA, CDR2 SQIVND, per germline (reference sequence). V was clipped by 3 bases and J by 0 bases, with 12 bases between them. CDR3 in amino acids: CASSMEQGFSGNTIYF. Written as DNA, the CDR3 is TGTGCCAGTAGTATGGAACAGGGATTCTCTGGAAACACCATATATTTT. The entire variable domain, with the rest obtained from reference TRBV19 and TRBJ1-3, is as follows: DGGITQSPKYLFRKEGQNVTLSCEQNLNHDAMYWYRQDPGQGLRLIYYSQIVNDFQKGDIAEGYSVSREKKESFPLTVTSAQKNPTAFYLCASSMEQGFSGNTIYFGEGSWLTVV.

The chain is built from TRBV20-1 and TRBJ2-7; no clear D. Trimming removed 3 bases from V and 0 bases from J, with 15 bases in between. CDR1 and CDR2 (germline): DFQATT, SNEGSKA (reference sequence). The CDR3 is 15 amino acids. CDR3 amino acids: CSASRPVAVSYEQYF. The CDR3 bases are TGCAGTGCTAGTCGGCCGGTTGCCGTCTCCTACGAGCAGTACTTC.

The J gene is TRBJ2-7, the V gene TRBV20-1; D not resolved. The CDR3 contains 10 residues. CDR1 is DFQATT and CDR2 is SNEGSKA in the germline V gene (reference sequence). V dropped 4 bases and J dropped 3 bases, with 4 bases sitting between them. The CDR3 bases are TGCAGTGCTACCAACTACGAGCAGTACTTC. Translation gives CSATNYEQYF.

The chain recombines TRBV15 with TRBJ1-1, with D uncertain. In germline, CDR1 is LNHNV, CDR2 YYDKDF (reference sequence). The CDR3 extends over 13 amino acids. V dropped 3 bases and J dropped 0 bases, with 5 bases sitting between them. The chain's CDR3 is CATSRSVNTEAFF. CDR3 DNA sequence: TGTGCCACCAGCAGGTCAGTGAACACTGAAGCTTTCTTT.

V usage is TRBV29-1 and J usage is TRBJ1-3; D call uncertain. Germline assignment: CDR1 SQVTM and CDR2 ANQGSEA. Trimming stripped 5 bases from V and 1 base from J, with 6 bases between. This CDR3 is built from 12 residues. The CDR3 region has the DNA TGCAGCGTTATGGGGTCTGGAAACACCATATATTTT. Its translation is CSVMGSGNTIYF.

This rearrangement joins TRBV9 to TRBJ1-3; D might be TRBD1 (5 bases). Deletions cut 2 bases from V and 3 bases from J, with 9 bases between. The length of the CDR3 is 14 residues. Germline-derived CDR1 and CDR2 are SGDLS and YYNGEE. The CDR3 DNA sequence: TGTGCCAGCAGCGTGGGGGGTGATGGAAACACCATATATTTT. Translated: CASSVGGDGNTIYF.

The chain combines TRBV24-1 with TRBJ2-1; TRBD2 matches 14 bases. This CDR3 has 15 residues. Germline V gene sequence: CDR1 KGHDR, CDR2 SFDVKD. Trimming at V came to 6 bases and at J to 8 bases, leaving 5 bases not matched to a gene. DNA for the CDR3: TGTGCCACCAGTCCCGGGACTAGCGGGGGAGATGAGCAGTTCTTC. As protein: CATSPGTSGGDEQFF.

The V and J genes are TRBV19 and TRBJ2-7; D gene unclear. The CDR3 extends over 12 amino acids. Trimming cost V 4 bases and J 3 bases, with 7 bases left between them. Germline CDR1 is LNHDA and CDR2 is SQIVND (reference sequence). The CDR3 nucleotides read TGTGCCAGTAGTACCGGGCACTACGAGCAGTACTTC. Protein: CASSTGHYEQYF.

The rearrangement joins TRBV5-1 to TRBJ1-2, with D maybe TRBD1 (6 bases). V gave up 0 bases and J gave up 4 bases, with 13 bases separating them. The germline CDR1 and CDR2 sequences are SGHRS and YFSETQ. The CDR3 is 15 residues long. CDR3 in amino acids: CASSLEGGASYGYTF. CDR3 in DNA: TGCGCCAGCAGCTTGGAAGGGGGGGCCTCCTATGGCTACACCTTC.

This clone was counted once. The chain employs TRBV7-8 and TRBJ2-1; 12 nucleotides line up with TRBD2. This CDR3 is built from 16 residues. Losses at the gene ends were 4 bases for V and 4 bases for J; bases not matched to a gene: 5. Germline assignment: CDR1 SGHVS and CDR2 FQNEAQ. This CDR3 reads CASSSRTSGVYNEQFF. The CDR3, as DNA: TGTGCCAGCAGCTCTAGGACTAGCGGGGTTTACAATGAGCAGTTCTTC.

The chain links TRBV6-2 or TRBV6-3 to TRBJ1-2, with D possibly being TRBD1 (6 bases). Trimming removed 2 bases at V and 2 bases at J, with 9 bases between. Per the germline V gene, CDR1 is MNHEY and CDR2 is SVGEGT. CDR3 size: 14 residues. In DNA form, the CDR3 reads TGTGCCAGCAGTTACAATACAGGGAACTATGGCTACACCTTC. Its translation is CASSYNTGNYGYTF.

This clone was detected only a few times. The chain combines TRBV7-2 with TRBJ1-3; a weak D match, TRBD1 (5 bases). Trimming stripped 1 base from V and 2 bases from J, with 9 bases between. This CDR3 contains 15 residues. Per the germline V gene, CDR1 is SGHTA and CDR2 is FQGNSA. The CDR3 nucleotides read TGTGCCAGCAGCTTAGATCAGGGACCTGGAAACACCATATATTTT. Protein sequence: CASSLDQGPGNTIYF. The variable domain in full, completed from reference TRBV7-2 and TRBJ1-3, reads GAGVSQSPSNKVTEKGKDVELRCDPISGHTALYWYRQSLGQGLEFLIYFQGNSAPDKSGLPSDRFSAERTGGSVSTLTIQRTQQEDSAVYLCASSLDQGPGNTIYFGEGSWLTVV.

The chain joins TRBV4-3 to TRBJ2-5; a possible D gene is TRBD1 (6 bases). Germline assignment: CDR1 LGHNA and CDR2 YSLEER. The CDR3 covers 15 residues. Trimming took 0 bases from V and 5 from J, leaving 13 bases between them. The CDR3 loop reads CASSQDQGSWETQYF. The CDR3 coding sequence is TGCGCCAGCAGCCAAGATCAGGGGTCATGGGAGACCCAGTACTTC.

The CDR3 here is CASSLGSLSTDTQYF. The CDR3, as DNA: TGTGCCAGCAGTTTAGGCAGCCTAAGCACAGATACGCAGTATTTT. The chain combines TRBV28 with TRBJ2-3; D call uncertain. The CDR3 is made up of 15 amino acids. The V end lost 2 bases, the J end lost 0 bases, and 9 bases lay between the germline ends. CDR1 MDHEN and CDR2 SYDVKM come from the germline V gene.

This clone has a single count. This chain joins TRBV4-1 and TRBJ2-3; TRBD1 matches 10 bases. V shed 4 bases and J 6 bases; nucleotides not matched to a gene: 1. From germline, CDR1 is MGHRA and CDR2 YSYEKL. The CDR3 loop spans 13 amino acids. CDR3 amino acids: CASSPDRGDTQYF. CDR3 nucleotide sequence: TGCGCCAGCAGCCCGGACAGGGGGGATACGCAGTATTTT.

In this sample, this clone turned up once. V usage is TRBV24-1 and J usage is TRBJ1-5, with a tentative D call TRBD1 (6 bases). With 5 bases removed from V and 5 bases from J, the gap between germline ends came to 15 bases. The CDR3 contains 15 residues. Looked up from germline, CDR1 is KGHDR and CDR2 is SFDVKD. This chain's CDR3 is CATSAGGLGDQPQHF. The CDR3, as DNA: TGTGCCACCAGTGCCGGGGGGCTAGGGGATCAGCCCCAGCATTTT.

The chain uses TRBV7-8 and TRBJ2-4; tentatively, D is TRBD2 (6 bases). V was trimmed by 7 bases and J by 5 bases, leaving 15 bases between them. The CDR3 loop spans 14 amino acids. Germline V gives CDR1 SGHVS, CDR2 FQNEAQ. CDR3 region: CASIGGASENIQYF. Here the CDR3 DNA reads TGTGCCAGCATCGGCGGGGCCTCCGAAAACATTCAGTACTTC.

In this sample, this clone turned up a few times. The chain joins TRBV3-1 (or the pseudogene TRBV3-2) to TRBJ1-4, with D uncertain. CDR1 is LGHDT, CDR2 YNNKEL, per germline (reference sequence). The V end lost 4 bases, the J end lost 6 bases, and 15 bases lay between the germline ends. This CDR3 has 15 amino acids. This CDR3 is CASSPRSSSDEKLFF. The CDR3 bases are TGTGCCAGCAGCCCTCGCAGCTCTTCGGATGAAAAACTGTTTTTT.

The chain employs TRBV18 and TRBJ2-7; possible D gene TRBD2, 5 bases. The V gene lost 1 base and the J gene lost 5 bases, with 12 bases spanning the gap. The CDR3 extends over 14 amino acids. CDR1 is KGHSH and CDR2 is LQKENI in the germline V gene. The CDR3 DNA reads TGTGCCAGCTCACCACAGGGAGCCCTCCACGAGCAGTACTTC. Translating gives CASSPQGALHEQYF.

The CDR3 sequence: CASSNDLTSTDTQYF. The CDR3 nucleotides are TGTGCCAGCAGTAATGATCTGACTAGCACAGATACGCAGTATTTT. The genes are TRBV6-5 and TRBJ2-3; D uncertain. The V end lost 5 bases, the J end lost 0 bases, and 12 bases lay between the germline ends. CDR3 length: 15 residues. From germline, CDR1 is MNHEY and CDR2 SVGAGI.

The CDR3 spells CASTTDRRITEAFF. CDR3 nucleotide sequence: TGTGCCAGCACTACTGACAGGCGGATCACTGAAGCTTTCTTT. The V call is TRBV6-5, the J call TRBJ1-1; D possibly corresponds to TRBD1 (6 bases). V was cut by 7 bases and J by 4 bases, with 16 bases left in between. This CDR3 is built from 14 residues. From germline, CDR1 is MNHEY and CDR2 SVGAGI.

The chain employs TRBV1 and TRBJ2-7; the D call TRBD1 from the table was never checked on the DNA. TRBV1 is annotated as a pseudogene. There are 16 residues in the CDR3. CDR3 protein: CTSSPNYRGGPYEQYF. The CDR3 DNA sequence: TGCACCAGCAGTCCGAATTACAGGGGGGGCCCCTACGAGCAGTACTTC.

The rearrangement joins TRBV18 to TRBJ1-5; possible D gene TRBD1, 6 bases. V lost 6 bases to trimming and J lost 4 bases, with 22 bases between them. The germline V gene has CDR1 KGHSH and CDR2 LQKENI. CDR3 length: 17 amino acids. The DNA of the CDR3 is TGTGCCAGCTCGCCAGACGTCGGGACACCAGGAAATCAGCCCCAGCATTTT. As protein: CASSPDVGTPGNQPQHF.

This clone was recorded once. The V call is TRBV4-3, the J call TRBJ2-2; D is uncertain. Germline V CDR1 and CDR2: LGHNA, YSLEER. This CDR3 contains 16 residues. Trimming left V 1 base short and J 1 base short, with 10 bases between. CDR3 DNA sequence: TGCGCCAGCAGCCAAGGGGTGCCGGGGAACACCGGGGAGCTGTTTTTT. This encodes CASSQGVPGNTGELFF.

The V gene is TRBV6-1, the J gene TRBJ1-5; 10 bases line up with TRBD1. V lost 4 bases, J lost 0 bases, and 9 bases stayed unmatched. This CDR3 has 18 amino acids. The germline gives CDR1 MNHNS, CDR2 SASEGT. CDR3 residues: CASSGQGATTYSNQPQHF. The CDR3 DNA follows: TGTGCCAGCAGTGGACAGGGGGCAACAACTTATAGCAATCAGCCCCAGCATTTT.

The chain uses TRBV7-6 and TRBJ1-2; D might be TRBD1 (6 bases). The CDR3 has 15 amino acids. Between the trimmed V and J ends, which lost 2 bases and 3 bases, there was a span of 13 bases. CDR1 is SGHVS and CDR2 is FNYEAQ in the germline V gene. The CDR3 bases are TGTGCCAGCAGCTTAATCCAGGGGTCGGACTATGGCTACACCTTC. Translation gives CASSLIQGSDYGYTF.

J is TRBJ1-6 and V is TRBV11-2; possible D gene TRBD1, 6 bases. CDR1 is SGHAT, CDR2 FQNNGV, per germline. V lost 6 bases and J 5 bases, leaving 14 bases between the germline ends. The CDR3 runs 15 residues. CDR3 nucleotides: TGTGCCAGCAGACCATGGACAGATCATAATTCACCCCTCCACTTT. This sequence encodes CASRPWTDHNSPLHF.

This clone was recorded once. The chain combines TRBV5-6 with TRBJ2-1, with 8 nucleotides matching TRBD2. V lost 1 base to trimming and J lost 4 bases; unmatched junction nucleotides: 10. CDR1 is SGHDT, CDR2 YYEEEE, per germline. The CDR3 loop spans 17 amino acids. CDR3 coding DNA: TGTGCCAGCAGCTTGCTTGGGGCTAGCGGGCAGTACAATGAGCAGTTCTTC. It yields the protein CASSLLGASGQYNEQFF.